This T cell receptor (beta chain) is from a study of siplizumab effects on memory and regulatory T cells. General study points: An assignable phenotype, naive or memory, was missing from roughly 76-95% of proliferating CD4+ or CD8+ clones. Siplizumab, the agent tested, significantly reduced alloreactive sequences traceable to unstimulated CD4+ memory cells.

Sequencing of each sample assayed roughly 10^5 TCR templates. Generated by immunoSEQ multiplex PCR, the TCRdb table keeps only in-frame clones and is missing some. Of about 91,000 clones listed, roughly 96% are singletons. With respect to this clone: Its target is unknown.

The ends lost 0 bases at V and 6 bases at J; junction bases unmatched: 5. CDR1 and CDR2 (germline): SGDLS, YYNGEE. The CDR3 runs 16 residues. The material sequenced was naive CD4+ T cells sorted from blood. This clonotype was obtained from a human donor in good health. The chain is built from TRBV9 and TRBJ2-1, with TRBD2 identical over 11 bases. This chain's CDR3 is CASSVALAGVRNEQFF. The CDR3 coding sequence is TGTGCCAGCAGCGTAGCACTAGCGGGGGTGCGCAATGAGCAGTTCTTC.